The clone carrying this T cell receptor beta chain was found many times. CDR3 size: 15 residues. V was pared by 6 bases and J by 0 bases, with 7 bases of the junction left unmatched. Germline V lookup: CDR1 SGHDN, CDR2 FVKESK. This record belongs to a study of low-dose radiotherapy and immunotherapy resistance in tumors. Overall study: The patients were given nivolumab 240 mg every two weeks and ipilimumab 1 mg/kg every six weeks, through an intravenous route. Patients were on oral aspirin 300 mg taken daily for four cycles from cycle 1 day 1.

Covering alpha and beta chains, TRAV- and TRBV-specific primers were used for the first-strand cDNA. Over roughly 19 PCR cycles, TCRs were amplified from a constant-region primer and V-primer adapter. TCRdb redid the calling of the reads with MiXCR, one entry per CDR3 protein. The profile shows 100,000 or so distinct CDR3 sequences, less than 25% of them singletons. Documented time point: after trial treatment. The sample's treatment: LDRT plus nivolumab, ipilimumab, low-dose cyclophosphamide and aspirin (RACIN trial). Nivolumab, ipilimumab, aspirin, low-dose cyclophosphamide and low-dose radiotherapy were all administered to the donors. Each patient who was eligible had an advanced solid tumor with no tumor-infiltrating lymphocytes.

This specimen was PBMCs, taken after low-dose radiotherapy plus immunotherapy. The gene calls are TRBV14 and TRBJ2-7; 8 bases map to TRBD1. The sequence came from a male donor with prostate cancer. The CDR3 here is CASSPQGVNSYEQYF. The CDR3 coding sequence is TGTGCCAGCAGTCCACAGGGGGTCAACTCCTACGAGCAGTACTTC.